This T cell receptor (beta chain) was profiled in a study of blood T cell repertoires in COVID-19 (dated by TCRdb to about 2020). In terms of the full investigation: Samples covering the acute and convalescent phases of COVID-19 were provided by collaborators in the United States, Italy and Spain. The material from the prospective study consisted of cDNA or gDNA derived from T cells, B-cell-depleted T cells, or PBMCs. The dataset comprised deeply sampled blood TCRbeta repertoires from subjects exposed to, actively infected with, or recovered from COVID-19. A freely available public database, intended as a resource for researchers studying the immune response to SARS-CoV-2, is where the repertoires were released. The samples were drawn from the first 160 participants of the ongoing ImmuneRACE study and from roughly 1,300 subjects provided by 6 global collaborators. Nearly every sample came with metadata listing a de-identified subject ID, COVID-19 status, age in years and sex. HLA class I and class II types, where available, came from metadata supplied by the sample provider rather than from assay-based typing. Overall results and qualifications from the work: Clinical and demographic metadata were provided uncurated, with the amount varying by source and participant.

Collaborating institutions collected whole blood in K2EDTA tubes following their own protocols. For TCRbeta analysis, collaborators shipped samples as frozen whole blood, isolated PBMCs, or DNA extracted from either of those sample types. Trimmed from V: 8 bases; trimmed from J: 3 bases; junction bases lacking a gene match: 4. The CDR1 and CDR2 encoded by the germline V gene are KGHSH and LQKENI. From the cysteine up to the phenylalanine, the CDR3 has a length of 13 residues. Just CDR3 DNA is preserved here, 39 bases in frame from base 1. The immunoSEQ Assay, a bias-controlled multiplex PCR, was used to amplify TCRbeta CDR3 regions from genomic DNA. The study's processing was this. Nucleated cell counts per sample were estimated from amplification of reference gene primers within the assay. Sequence reads were collapsed and filtered to measure the absolute abundance of every unique TCRbeta CDR3 rearrangement. Productive Simpson clonality was computed per sample as the square root of Simpson's diversity index over productive rearrangements. TCRdb limited this immuneACCESS table to in-frame rearrangements with V and J called. A share of clones is missing; checked studies link under half to unresolved V genes, and the rest is unexplained. V, J and clone size derive from that table, while D and trimming were established from the DNA sequence. This sample lists 120,000 or so clones; approximately 80% were detected once. The ten most abundant clones make up about 12% of the sample.

To note about this clone: Its antigen target is currently unknown. No base quality information exists; no much larger clone differs at one position.

Recombination linked TRBV18 to TRBJ2-3, and TRBD1 matches 8 of the central bases. The source material was peripheral blood. This clonotype was sampled from a man aged 60 to 69 with acute or convalescent COVID-19. At the DNA level, the sequence is TGTGCCAGCGCCGGACAGGGTACAGATACGCAGTATTTT. Its protein product is CASAGQGTDTQYF.